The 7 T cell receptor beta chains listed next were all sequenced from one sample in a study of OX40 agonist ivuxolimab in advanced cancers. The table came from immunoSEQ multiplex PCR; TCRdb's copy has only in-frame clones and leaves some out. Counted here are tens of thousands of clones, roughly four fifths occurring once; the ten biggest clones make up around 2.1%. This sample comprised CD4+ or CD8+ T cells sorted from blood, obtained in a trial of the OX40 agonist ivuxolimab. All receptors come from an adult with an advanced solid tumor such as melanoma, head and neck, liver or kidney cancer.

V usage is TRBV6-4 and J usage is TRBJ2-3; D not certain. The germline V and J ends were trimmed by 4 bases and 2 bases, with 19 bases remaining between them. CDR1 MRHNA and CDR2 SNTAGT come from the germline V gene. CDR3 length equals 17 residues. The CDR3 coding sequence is TGTGCCAGCAGTGTCCCCCGGCAGACGGTAGACACAGATACGCAGTATTTT. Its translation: CASSVPRQTVDTDTQYF.

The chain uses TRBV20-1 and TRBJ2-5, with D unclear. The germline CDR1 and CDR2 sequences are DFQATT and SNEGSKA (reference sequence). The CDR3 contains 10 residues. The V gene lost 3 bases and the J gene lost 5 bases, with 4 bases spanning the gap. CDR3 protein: CSARDETQYF. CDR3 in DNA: TGCAGTGCTAGGGATGAGACCCAGTACTTC.

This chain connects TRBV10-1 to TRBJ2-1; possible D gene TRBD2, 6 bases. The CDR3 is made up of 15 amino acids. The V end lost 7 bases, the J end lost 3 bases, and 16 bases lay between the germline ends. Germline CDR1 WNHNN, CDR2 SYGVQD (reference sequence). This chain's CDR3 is CASTTGGSIYNEQFF. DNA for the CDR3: TGCGCCAGCACCACCGGGGGAAGCATCTACAATGAGCAGTTCTTC.

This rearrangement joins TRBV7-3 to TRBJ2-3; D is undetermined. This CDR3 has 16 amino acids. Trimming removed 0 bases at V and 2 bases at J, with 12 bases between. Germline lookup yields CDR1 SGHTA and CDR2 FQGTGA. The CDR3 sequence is CASSLTSSIYTDTQYF. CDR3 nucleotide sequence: TGTGCCAGCAGCTTAACGTCTTCGATTTACACAGATACGCAGTATTTT.

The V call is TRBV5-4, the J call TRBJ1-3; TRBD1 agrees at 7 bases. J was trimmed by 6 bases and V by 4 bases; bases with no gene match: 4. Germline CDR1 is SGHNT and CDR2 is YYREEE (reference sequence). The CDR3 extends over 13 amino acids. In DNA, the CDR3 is TGTGCCAGCAGCGCGGGACAGCTAAACACCATATATTTT. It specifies CASSAGQLNTIYF.

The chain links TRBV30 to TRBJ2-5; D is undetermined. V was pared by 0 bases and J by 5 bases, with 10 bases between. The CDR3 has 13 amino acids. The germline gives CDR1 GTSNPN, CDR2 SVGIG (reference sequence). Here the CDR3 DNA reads TGTGCCTGGAGTGTTAGTCCCGGGGAGACCCAGTACTTC. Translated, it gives CAWSVSPGETQYF.

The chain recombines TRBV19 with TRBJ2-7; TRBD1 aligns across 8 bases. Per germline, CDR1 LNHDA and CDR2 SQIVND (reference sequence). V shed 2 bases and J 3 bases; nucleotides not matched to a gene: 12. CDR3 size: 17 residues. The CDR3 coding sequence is TGTGCCAGTAGTATATTGCCCGGGGCAGGGGGCGGCTACGAGCAGTACTTC. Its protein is CASSILPGAGGGYEQYF.